The text below deals with one TCR beta chain. The sample comes from a study of Ad26.COV2.S vaccination and SARS-CoV-2 variants. The V gene's germline CDR1 is SGHNT and CDR2 YENEEA. Trimming left V 0 bases short and J 0 bases short, with 4 bases between. The CDR3 loop spans 14 amino acids. Data came from immunoSEQ multiplex PCR; TCRdb stores just in-frame clones and leaves some out. The sample contains about 680,000 clones, around 92% of which appear only once. The sample's treatment: around 19 received Ad26.COV2.S at low or high dose, single or two shots; 5 received placebo; per-sample allocation not given. Material that was analyzed had been drawn on day 63 after the first vaccine or placebo injection.

V and J are TRBV11-3 and TRBJ2-3, with D hard to call. The sequence was collected from a person between 18 and 65 years old who received the Ad26.COV2.S COVID-19 vaccine or a placebo. Here the sequenced sample was peripheral blood, taken in a trial of Ad26.COV2.S vaccine versus placebo. This chain's CDR3 is CASSLEGSTDTQYF. CDR3 in DNA: TGTGCCAGCAGCTTAGAAGGGAGCACAGATACGCAGTATTTT.